This T cell receptor beta chain was observed in a study of shared clonotypes between healthy human individuals. This clone was seen at least ten times. The antigen remains unidentified. V dropped 1 base and J dropped 1 base, with 8 bases sitting between them. Germline V gene data show CDR1 as MGHRA and CDR2 as YSYEKL. The length of the CDR3 is 16 residues. It was across several immunoSEQ plates that each subset's genomic DNA was evenly split. This table comes from immunoSEQ multiplex PCR, and its TCRdb copy is limited to in-frame clones, with some not included. The data contain about 110,000 clones, around 65% of them singletons. CD8 memory was a combination that joined CD45RO+ cells with CCR7-negative CD45RA+ TemRA cells. Study outcomes and limitations: The study found roughly 5% of naive CD4 clonotypes shared across a handful of donors.

Sequences were obtained from memory CD8+ T cells sorted from blood. Subset in this sample: CD45RO+ cells pooled with CCR7-negative TemRA cells. This chain uses TRBV4-1 with TRBJ2-6; TRBD1 might be the D (6 bases). The sequence derives from a woman aged 30 to 39 in good health. CDR3 sequence reads: CASSQGQGSGANVLTF. In DNA, the CDR3 is TGCGCCAGCAGCCAAGGGCAGGGGTCTGGGGCCAACGTCCTGACTTTC.